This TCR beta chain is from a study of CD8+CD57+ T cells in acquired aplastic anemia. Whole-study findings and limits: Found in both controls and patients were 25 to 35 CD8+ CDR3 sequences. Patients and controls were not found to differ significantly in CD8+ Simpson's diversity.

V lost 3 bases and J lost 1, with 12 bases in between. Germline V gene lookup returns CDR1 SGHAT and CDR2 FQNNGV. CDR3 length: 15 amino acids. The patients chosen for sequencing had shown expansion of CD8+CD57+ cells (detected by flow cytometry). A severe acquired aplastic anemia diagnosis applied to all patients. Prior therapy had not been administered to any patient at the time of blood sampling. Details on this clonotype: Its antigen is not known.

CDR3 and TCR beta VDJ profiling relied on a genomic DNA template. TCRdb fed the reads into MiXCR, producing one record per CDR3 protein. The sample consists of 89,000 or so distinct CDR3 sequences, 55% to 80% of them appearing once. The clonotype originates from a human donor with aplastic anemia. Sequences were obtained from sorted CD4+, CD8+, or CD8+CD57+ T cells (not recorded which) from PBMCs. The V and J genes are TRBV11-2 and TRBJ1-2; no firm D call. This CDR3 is CASSFDRPINYGYTF. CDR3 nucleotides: TGTGCCAGCAGCTTTGATCGACCGATTAACTATGGCTACACCTTC.